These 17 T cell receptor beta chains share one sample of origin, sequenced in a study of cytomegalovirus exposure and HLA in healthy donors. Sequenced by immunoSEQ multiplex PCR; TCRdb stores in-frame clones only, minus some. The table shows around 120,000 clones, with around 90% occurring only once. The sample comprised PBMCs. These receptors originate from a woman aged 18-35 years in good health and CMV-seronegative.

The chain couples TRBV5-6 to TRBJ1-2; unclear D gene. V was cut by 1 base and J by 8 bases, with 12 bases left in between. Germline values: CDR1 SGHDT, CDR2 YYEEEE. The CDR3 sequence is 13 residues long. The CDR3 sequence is CASSLPTSGGYTF. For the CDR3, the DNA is TGTGCCAGCAGCTTGCCCACCAGCGGGGGCTACACCTTC. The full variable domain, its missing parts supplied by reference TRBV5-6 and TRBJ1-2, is DAGVTQSPTHLIKTRGQQVTLRCSPKSGHDTVSWYQQALGQGPQFIFQYYEEEERQRGNFPDRFSGHQFPNYSSELNVNALLLGDSALYLCASSLPTSGGYTFGSGTRLTVV.

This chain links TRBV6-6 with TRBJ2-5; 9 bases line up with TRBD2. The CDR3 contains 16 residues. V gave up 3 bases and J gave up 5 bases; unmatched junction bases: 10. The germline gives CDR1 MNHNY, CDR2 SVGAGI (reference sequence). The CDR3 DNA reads TGTGCCAGCAGTTATGGGATAGCGGGAGATACGGAGACCCAGTACTTC. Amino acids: CASSYGIAGDTETQYF.

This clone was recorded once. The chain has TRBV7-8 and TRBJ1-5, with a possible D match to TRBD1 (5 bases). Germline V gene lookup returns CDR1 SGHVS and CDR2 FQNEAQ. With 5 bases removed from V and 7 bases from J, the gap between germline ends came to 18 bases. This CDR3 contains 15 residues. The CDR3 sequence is CASSPRSRGRQPQHF. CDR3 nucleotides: TGTGCCAGCAGCCCTCGCTCTAGGGGTCGGCAGCCCCAGCATTTT.

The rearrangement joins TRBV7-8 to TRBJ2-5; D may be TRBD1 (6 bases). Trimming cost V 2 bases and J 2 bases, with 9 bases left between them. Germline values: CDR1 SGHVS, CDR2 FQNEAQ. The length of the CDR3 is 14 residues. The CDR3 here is CASSLYTGQETQYF. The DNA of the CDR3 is TGTGCCAGCAGCTTATATACAGGGCAAGAGACCCAGTACTTC.

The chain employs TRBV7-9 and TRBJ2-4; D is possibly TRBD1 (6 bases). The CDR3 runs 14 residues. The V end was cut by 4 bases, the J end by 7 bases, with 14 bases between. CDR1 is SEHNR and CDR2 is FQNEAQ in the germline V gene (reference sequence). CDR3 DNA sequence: TGTGCCAGCAGCTGGTCTCAGGGGAGCAACATTCAGTACTTC. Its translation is CASSWSQGSNIQYF.

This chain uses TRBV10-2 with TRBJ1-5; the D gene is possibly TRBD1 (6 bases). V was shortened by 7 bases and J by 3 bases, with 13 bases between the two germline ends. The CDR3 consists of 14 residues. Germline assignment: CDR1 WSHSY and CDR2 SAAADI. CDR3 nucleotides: TGCGCCAGCACGGGCGGACAGTACAATCAGCCCCAGCATTTT. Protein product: CASTGGQYNQPQHF.

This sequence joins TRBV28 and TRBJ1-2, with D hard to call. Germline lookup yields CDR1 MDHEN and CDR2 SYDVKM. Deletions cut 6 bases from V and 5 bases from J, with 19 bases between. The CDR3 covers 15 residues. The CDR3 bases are TGTGCCAGCAGACCCTGGTCGGGTTCTGGTTATGGCTACACCTTC. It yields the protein CASRPWSGSGYGYTF.

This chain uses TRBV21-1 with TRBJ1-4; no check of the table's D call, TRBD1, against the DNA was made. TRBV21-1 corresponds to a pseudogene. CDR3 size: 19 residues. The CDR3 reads CASSARTGGTIATNEKLFF. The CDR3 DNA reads TGTGCCAGCAGCGCTCGGACAGGGGGCACTATTGCAACTAATGAAAAACTGTTTTTT.

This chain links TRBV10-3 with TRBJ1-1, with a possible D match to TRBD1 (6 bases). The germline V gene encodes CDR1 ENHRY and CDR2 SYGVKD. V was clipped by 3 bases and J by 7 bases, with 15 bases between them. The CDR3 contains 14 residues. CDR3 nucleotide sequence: TGTGCCATCAGTGATTTTGGGGGACAAGGTGAAGCTTTCTTT. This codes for CAISDFGGQGEAFF.

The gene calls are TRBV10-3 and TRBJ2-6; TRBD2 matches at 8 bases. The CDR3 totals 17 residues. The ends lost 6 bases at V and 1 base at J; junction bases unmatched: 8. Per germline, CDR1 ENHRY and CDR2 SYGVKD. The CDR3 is CAISPAGGLSGANVLTF. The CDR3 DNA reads TGTGCCATCAGCCCCGCGGGAGGACTGTCTGGGGCCAACGTCCTGACTTTC.

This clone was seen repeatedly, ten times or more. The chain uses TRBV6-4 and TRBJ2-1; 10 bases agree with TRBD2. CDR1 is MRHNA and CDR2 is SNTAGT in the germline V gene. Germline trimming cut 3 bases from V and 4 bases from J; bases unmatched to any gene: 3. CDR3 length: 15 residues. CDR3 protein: CASSESGGGYNEQFF. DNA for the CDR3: TGTGCCAGCAGTGAGAGCGGGGGGGGGTACAATGAGCAGTTCTTC.

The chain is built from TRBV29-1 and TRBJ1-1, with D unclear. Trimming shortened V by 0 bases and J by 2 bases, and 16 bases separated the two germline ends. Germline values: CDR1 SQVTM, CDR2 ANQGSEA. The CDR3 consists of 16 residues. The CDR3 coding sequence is TGCAGCGTTGAAGACACAGTGCTCGCTCCAAACACTGAAGCTTTCTTT. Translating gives CSVEDTVLAPNTEAFF.

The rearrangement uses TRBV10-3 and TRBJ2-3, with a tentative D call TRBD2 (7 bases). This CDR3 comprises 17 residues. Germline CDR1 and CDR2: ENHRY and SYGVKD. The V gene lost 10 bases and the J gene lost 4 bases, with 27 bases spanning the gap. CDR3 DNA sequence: TGTGCCACCGAGGACATGAAAGGGGGGCGGGGGTCAGATACGCAGTATTTT. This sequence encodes CATEDMKGGRGSDTQYF.

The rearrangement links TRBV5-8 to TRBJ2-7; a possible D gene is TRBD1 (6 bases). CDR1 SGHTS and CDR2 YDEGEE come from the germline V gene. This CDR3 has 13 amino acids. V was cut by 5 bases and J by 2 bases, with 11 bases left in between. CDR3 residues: CASRKGGTYEQYF. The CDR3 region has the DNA TGTGCCAGCAGGAAAGGGGGTACCTACGAGCAGTACTTC.

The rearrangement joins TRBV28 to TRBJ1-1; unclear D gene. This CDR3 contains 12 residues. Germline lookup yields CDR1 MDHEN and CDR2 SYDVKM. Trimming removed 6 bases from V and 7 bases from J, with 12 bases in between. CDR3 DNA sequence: TGTGCCAGCAGGGATATGGGAGATGAAGCTTTCTTT. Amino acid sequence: CASRDMGDEAFF.

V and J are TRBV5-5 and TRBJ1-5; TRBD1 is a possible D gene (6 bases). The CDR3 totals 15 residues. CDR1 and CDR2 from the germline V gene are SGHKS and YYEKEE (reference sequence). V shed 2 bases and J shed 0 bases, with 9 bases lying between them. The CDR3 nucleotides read TGTGCCAGCAGCTTCTACAGGGATAGCAATCAGCCCCAGCATTTT. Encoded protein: CASSFYRDSNQPQHF.

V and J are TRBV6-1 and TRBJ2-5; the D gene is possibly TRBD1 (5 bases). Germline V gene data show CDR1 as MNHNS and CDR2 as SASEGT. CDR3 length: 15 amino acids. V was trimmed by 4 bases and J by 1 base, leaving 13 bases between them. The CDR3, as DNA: TGTGCCAGCAGTGGTCTCAGCAGGGCCCAAGAGACCCAGTACTTC. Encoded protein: CASSGLSRAQETQYF.